Ten or more counts support the clone carrying this T cell receptor beta chain. Its antigen is as yet unknown. The data belong to a study of tumor-infiltrating lymphocytes in primary liver carcinoma. Looking at the study overall: The tumors ranged from roughly 4.2 to 10 cm across and fell within stage T1-T3 N0M0.

Study conclusions and caveats: Relative to tumor region pairs, the tumor-adjacent and tumor-blood pairs showed overlap that was lower. Against blood, tumors held a significantly higher top-250-clone fraction (p = 0.039).

Scientists recovered RNA and DNA together from approximately 20-30 mg of unsorted bulk tissue. With 500 to 650 ng total RNA as template and a constant-region primer, TCR beta cDNA was made. Investigators got TCR beta libraries out of three nested multiplex PCR rounds, done with slightly modified ARM-PCR. Running approximately 10 cycles apiece, the first two PCR rounds relied on TRBV1-TRBV30 forward primers together with a C-beta reverse primer. TCRdb independently ran MiXCR on the multiplex PCR reads; one entry per CDR3 protein. The data show approximately 73,000 distinct CDR3 sequences, about 64% seen once. In germline, CDR1 is SNHLY, CDR2 FYNNEI. V was shortened by 6 bases and J by 5 bases, with 16 bases between the two germline ends. CDR3 length: 14 amino acids.

The sequencing sample was made of liver tumor tissue from sampling region 4. Described subset: tumor region T4, right-lateral pole. The sequence was obtained from an older woman with primary liver carcinoma and hepatitis B virus infection. The rearrangement links TRBV2 to TRBJ2-5; D tentatively reads TRBD1 or TRBD2 (5 bases each). CDR3 in DNA: TGTGCCAGCAGGCCCGGGACGTATATCGAGACCCAGTACTTC. Its translation is CASRPGTYIETQYF.